This TCR beta chain was found in a study of shared clonotypes between healthy human individuals. Overall study results and limits: Across several donors, naive CD4 shared around 5%, naive CD8 more than 3%, memory CD4 approximately 2.5%, memory CD8 about 0.38%.

Each sample came from a Caucasian adult donor living in Nashville, Tennessee. A deep-level run was used for the assay. The table came from immunoSEQ multiplex PCR; TCRdb's copy has only in-frame clones and leaves some out. Among 1.5 million to 1.9 million clones listed, 95% to 99% were seen once. This clone was found once. Its antigen is not known. Per the germline V gene, CDR1 is SGHRS and CDR2 is YFSETQ. V lost 1 base and J lost 4; bases outside the gene matches: 5. There are 16 residues in the CDR3. Sequences were obtained from naive CD4+ T cells sorted from blood. Sample subset: CD45RA+ positively selected. The rearrangement uses TRBV5-1 and TRBJ2-2; 9 nucleotides match TRBD1. This clonotype was obtained from a man aged 30 to 39 in good health. The CDR3 DNA reads as TGCGCCAGCAGCTTGAGGACAGGGGTGCTCACCGGGGAGCTGTTTTTT. Its protein is CASSLRTGVLTGELFF.